Listed here are 20 T cell receptor beta chains from one sample, sequenced in a study of blood T cell repertoires in COVID-19. Generated by immunoSEQ multiplex PCR, the TCRdb table keeps only in-frame clones and is missing some. The sample has 200,000 to 250,000 clones; around 88% are singletons. Sequences were obtained from peripheral blood. The receptor set was obtained from a man aged 18 to 29 with active or convalescent COVID-19.

The chain couples TRBV5-4 to TRBJ2-3, with 7 bases aligning to TRBD1. This CDR3 comprises 14 residues. Trimming at V came to 4 bases and at J to 4 bases, leaving 6 bases not matched to a gene. Germline V gene sequence: CDR1 SGHNT, CDR2 YYREEE (reference sequence). CDR3 residues: CASSRQGVSDTQYF. The CDR3 region has the DNA TGTGCCAGCAGCCGGCAGGGGGTATCAGATACGCAGTATTTT.

This clone was picked up many times. The chain recombines TRBV3-1 (or the pseudogene TRBV3-2) with TRBJ1-6; TRBD1 might be the D (6 bases). Germline V lookup: CDR1 LGHDT, CDR2 YNNKEL (reference sequence). The CDR3 has 17 residues. The V end was cut by 1 base, the J end by 0 bases, with 10 bases between. The CDR3 loop reads CASSQVTGSSYNSPLHF. The CDR3 DNA reads TGTGCCAGCAGCCAAGTTACAGGGTCCTCCTATAATTCACCCCTCCACTTT.

This clone was observed a single time. This chain joins TRBV11-2 and TRBJ2-1; D ambiguous. There are 13 residues in the CDR3. Germline V gene lookup returns CDR1 SGHAT and CDR2 FQNNGV. Trimming removed 5 bases at V and 8 bases at J, with 13 bases between. The chain's CDR3 is CASSGGSGYEQFF. The CDR3 nucleotides are TGTGCCAGCAGCGGCGGATCCGGGTATGAGCAGTTCTTC.

The chain couples TRBV20-1 to TRBJ1-5; 7 nucleotides agree with TRBD1. Germline assignment: CDR1 DFQATT and CDR2 SNEGSKA (reference sequence). The CDR3 is 13 amino acids. Trimming took 3 bases from V and 7 from J; bases not matched to a gene: 6. The CDR3 here is CSASGDSSQPQHF. The CDR3 nucleotides are TGCAGTGCTAGTGGGGACAGTTCGCAGCCCCAGCATTTT.

This clone was observed a single time. The chain joins TRBV30 to TRBJ2-7, with D perhaps TRBD1 (6 bases). The germline gives CDR1 GTSNPN, CDR2 SVGIG (reference sequence). Deletions cut 3 bases from V and 4 bases from J, with 7 bases between. This CDR3 has 11 amino acids. As DNA, the CDR3 is TGTGCCTGGAGGGGGGCTTACGAGCAGTACTTC. It encodes CAWRGAYEQYF.

This chain connects TRBV7-2 to TRBJ2-2; weak D call: TRBD1 (6 bases). Germline CDR1 SGHTA, CDR2 FQGNSA. V was clipped by 3 bases and J by 7 bases, with 24 bases between them. CDR3 length equals 18 residues. The CDR3 here is CASSFPSLSMGAGGELFF. The CDR3 DNA sequence: TGTGCCAGCAGCTTCCCCTCCTTATCTATGGGGGCGGGCGGGGAGCTGTTTTTT. Looking up the rest from reference TRBV7-2 and TRBJ2-2 gives the full variable domain: GAGVSQSPSNKVTEKGKDVELRCDPISGHTALYWYRQSLGQGLEFLIYFQGNSAPDKSGLPSDRFSAERTGGSVSTLTIQRTQQEDSAVYLCASSFPSLSMGAGGELFFGEGSRLTVL.

The chain joins TRBV29-1 to TRBJ2-4, with D maybe TRBD2 (6 bases). The CDR3 spans 12 residues. CDR1 SQVTM and CDR2 ANQGSEA come from the germline V gene. The V end lost 7 bases, the J end lost 8 bases, and 15 bases lay between the germline ends. The CDR3 sequence: CSATIGGDIQYF. The DNA for the CDR3 is TGCAGCGCTACGATCGGCGGGGACATTCAGTACTTC. Based on the CDR3 plus reference TRBV29-1 and TRBJ2-4, the full variable domain is SAVISQKPSRDICQRGTSLTIQCQVDSQVTMMFWYRQQPGQSLTLIATANQGSEATYESGFVIDKFPISRPNLTFSTLTVSNMSPEDSSIYLCSATIGGDIQYFGAGTRLSVL.

The V gene is TRBV6-5, the J gene TRBJ1-5, with D possibly being TRBD1 (5 bases). The length of the CDR3 is 13 residues. Germline CDR1 reads MNHEY; CDR2 reads SVGAGI. Trimming took off 6 bases at V and 2 bases at J, with 8 bases between the two ends. This CDR3 reads CASSGGGNQPQHF. The CDR3 DNA sequence: TGTGCCAGCAGCGGGGGGGGCAATCAGCCCCAGCATTTT.

This clone appeared once. The chain carries TRBV28 and TRBJ2-5, with 8 nucleotides matching TRBD1. Trimming cost V 6 bases and J 0 bases; bases outside gene matches: 12. CDR3 length: 17 amino acids. Per germline, CDR1 MDHEN and CDR2 SYDVKM. CDR3 in amino acids: CASSSGGSSGYQETQYF. CDR3 nucleotide sequence: TGTGCCAGCAGCTCAGGGGGCTCGAGCGGGTACCAAGAGACCCAGTACTTC.

V is TRBV3-1 (or the pseudogene TRBV3-2) and J is TRBJ2-7; D possibly corresponds to TRBD2 (7 bases). Per germline, CDR1 LGHDT and CDR2 YNNKEL (reference sequence). The length of the CDR3 is 14 residues. Trimming took 5 bases from V and 4 from J, leaving 15 bases between them. The CDR3 DNA is TGTGCCAGCAGCTGGGGAGGGGGTTTATACGAGCAGTACTTC. It translates to CASSWGGGLYEQYF.

This chain uses TRBV6-5 with TRBJ2-7; D is uncertain. V was pared by 2 bases and J by 3 bases, with 17 bases between. This CDR3 region has 16 residues. Germline V gene lookup returns CDR1 MNHEY and CDR2 SVGAGI. The CDR3: CASSYLSSHLNYEQYF. The CDR3 nucleotides read TGTGCCAGCAGTTACCTTAGCAGCCACCTCAACTACGAGCAGTACTTC.

The chain has TRBV28 and TRBJ1-2; D is unclear. Germline V gene lookup returns CDR1 MDHEN and CDR2 SYDVKM. V was clipped by 7 bases and J by 4 bases, with 10 bases between them. The CDR3 length is 12 residues. CDR3 protein: CASTSSGYGYTF. CDR3 sequence (DNA): TGTGCCAGCACGTCCTCAGGCTATGGCTACACCTTC.

This clone was seen once. This sequence joins TRBV11-2 and TRBJ2-7; D is ambiguous. Germline CDR1 and CDR2: SGHAT and FQNNGV. The CDR3 has 11 amino acids. V was shortened by 4 bases and J by 4 bases, with 5 bases between the two germline ends. CDR3 loop: CASSSAYEQYF. The DNA for the CDR3 is TGTGCCAGCAGCTCCGCGTACGAGCAGTACTTC.

This clone was seen a single time. CDR3 in amino acids: CASSSGTVSYNEQFF. The CDR3 nucleotides are TGTGCCAGCAGCTCCGGGACAGTCTCCTACAATGAGCAGTTCTTC. J is TRBJ2-1 and V is TRBV9; 7 bases are a match to TRBD1. The V gene's germline CDR1 is SGDLS and CDR2 YYNGEE. V dropped 4 bases and J dropped 0; count of bases not matched to a gene: 4. The CDR3 length is 15 residues.

The chain links TRBV28 to TRBJ2-1; possibly TRBD1 for D (5 bases). With 1 base removed from V and 3 bases from J, the gap between germline ends came to 10 bases. Germline V gives CDR1 MDHEN, CDR2 SYDVKM. CDR3 length: 15 amino acids. This CDR3 reads CASSLSVGRYNEQFF. Written as DNA, the CDR3 is TGTGCCAGCAGTTTATCCGTGGGGCGCTACAATGAGCAGTTCTTC.

The chain carries TRBV28 and TRBJ1-5; D perhaps matches TRBD1 (6 bases). Trimming took off 4 bases at V and 0 bases at J, with 25 bases between the two ends. This CDR3 is built from 20 residues. Germline V lookup: CDR1 MDHEN, CDR2 SYDVKM. DNA for the CDR3: TGTGCCAGCAGTTATCTTATGCTCCTCGGGACAAGTTATAGCAATCAGCCCCAGCATTTT. Translated, it gives CASSYLMLLGTSYSNQPQHF.

This sequence joins TRBV6-1 and TRBJ2-5, with D maybe TRBD2 (5 bases). This CDR3 is 15 amino acids long. The germline V and J ends were trimmed by 2 bases and 0 bases, with 10 bases remaining between them. The germline V gene encodes CDR1 MNHNS and CDR2 SASEGT. The CDR3 nucleotides are TGTGCCAGCAGTGAACAGAGGGCGTACCAAGAGACCCAGTACTTC. Its translation is CASSEQRAYQETQYF.

V usage is TRBV3-1 (or the pseudogene TRBV3-2) and J usage is TRBJ2-2; the D gene is possibly TRBD1 (6 bases). Germline loops: CDR1 LGHDT, CDR2 YNNKEL (reference sequence). V was shortened by 2 bases and J by 5 bases, with 6 bases between the two germline ends. The CDR3 spans 13 residues. This chain's CDR3 is CASSQQGTGELFF. The CDR3 nucleotides read TGTGCCAGCAGCCAACAGGGGACCGGGGAGCTGTTTTTT.

The chain combines TRBV4-1 with TRBJ2-7; the D gene is possibly TRBD2 (5 bases). Between the trimmed V and J ends, which lost 0 bases and 3 bases, there was a span of 15 bases. The CDR3 length is 16 residues. The germline V gene encodes CDR1 MGHRA and CDR2 YSYEKL. CDR3 in DNA: TGCGCCAGCAGCCAAGAGGGAGACGGAGTGGACTACGAGCAGTACTTC. It translates to CASSQEGDGVDYEQYF.

The chain recombines TRBV30 with TRBJ2-2; a possible D gene is TRBD2 (5 bases). The CDR3 runs to 14 residues. Trimming removed 4 bases from V and 4 bases from J, with 13 bases in between. CDR1 is GTSNPN, CDR2 SVGIG, per germline (reference sequence). CDR3 in amino acids: CAWKGSGATGELFF. CDR3 DNA sequence: TGTGCCTGGAAGGGCAGCGGAGCCACCGGGGAGCTGTTTTTT.